Presented here are 5 T cell receptor beta chains from one specimen sequenced in a study of shared clonotypes between healthy human individuals. Assay: immunoSEQ multiplex PCR; the TCRdb copy retains only in-frame clones and omits some. The sample has around 2.5 million clones, 93% seen once. Sequencing used naive CD4+ T cells from PBMCs. Documented subset: CD45RA+ positively selected. The receptor source for this set is a man aged 18 to 35 in good health. Some clones in this sample may be carry-over from other donors' samples.

The gene calls are TRBV19 and TRBJ2-2; the match to TRBD1 covers 9 bases. V dropped 6 bases and J dropped 7; count of bases not matched to a gene: 18. Germline V gene sequence: CDR1 LNHDA, CDR2 SQIVND (reference sequence). The CDR3 sequence is 18 residues long. The CDR3 coding sequence is TGTGCCAGTAGCGACCTACTATTCGGGACAGGGTACGGCGGGGAGCTGTTTTTT. It is translated as CASSDLLFGTGYGGELFF. The variable domain in full, with the rest retrieved from reference TRBV19 and TRBJ2-2, is DGGITQSPKYLFRKEGQNVTLSCEQNLNHDAMYWYRQDPGQGLRLIYYSQIVNDFQKGDIAEGYSVSREKKESFPLTVTSAQKNPTAFYLCASSDLLFGTGYGGELFFGEGSRLTVL.

The chain combines TRBV19 with TRBJ2-2; 9 bases line up with TRBD2. This CDR3 comprises 13 residues. V was pared by 11 bases and J by 4 bases, with 5 bases of the junction left unmatched. CDR1 and CDR2 (germline): LNHDA, SQIVND (reference sequence). CDR3 amino acids: CAGRTSVTGELFF. The DNA of the CDR3 is TGTGCCGGTCGGACTAGCGTCACCGGGGAGCTGTTTTTT. The full variable domain, completed using reference TRBV19 and TRBJ2-2, is DGGITQSPKYLFRKEGQNVTLSCEQNLNHDAMYWYRQDPGQGLRLIYYSQIVNDFQKGDIAEGYSVSREKKESFPLTVTSAQKNPTAFYLCAGRTSVTGELFFGEGSRLTVL.

The rearrangement joins TRBV15 to TRBJ1-5, with 8 positions matching TRBD1. Losses at the gene ends were 4 bases for V and 7 bases for J; bases not matched to a gene: 15. Germline assignment: CDR1 LNHNV and CDR2 YYDKDF (reference sequence). The CDR3 has 17 amino acids. The CDR3 spells CATSTLRGQGERQPQHF. The CDR3 bases are TGTGCCACCAGCACCCTTCGTGGACAGGGAGAGAGACAGCCCCAGCATTTT.

V and J are TRBV27 and TRBJ2-7, with 7 bases that match TRBD1. The CDR3 sequence is 14 residues long. Germline-derived CDR1 and CDR2 are MNHEY and SMNVEV (reference sequence). Unmatched junction bases numbered 4, after V lost 5 bases and J lost 0 bases. In nucleotides, the CDR3 is TGTGCCAGCAGTGTCCGGGACAGCTCCTACGAGCAGTACTTC. Protein sequence: CASSVRDSSYEQYF.

The chain is built from TRBV12-2 and TRBJ2-3. TRBV12-2 is described as a pseudogene. This CDR3 spans 13 amino acids. The CDR3 protein is CASRSRSTDTQYF. The CDR3 bases are TGTGCAAGTCGCTCCCGCAGCACAGATACGCAGTATTTT.